One sample yielded the 21 T cell receptor beta chains listed below, sequenced in a study of human T cells and chemical hapten exposure. The time point here: pre-sensitization, week 0. Regarding treatment: therapeutic diphenylcyclopropenone sensitization with weekly scalp DPC. TCRdb re-analysed the RACE reads in MiXCR, keeping a single row per CDR3 protein. The data hold fewer than 50,000 distinct CDR3 sequences, with 7.6% observed a single time. The sample here was whole blood, taken in connection with sensitization to the hapten diphenylcyclopropenone (DPC). These receptors came from a woman in her forties or fifties with alopecia areata. Some clones in this sample may be carry-over from other donors' samples.

This clonotype appeared many times. V is TRBV7-6 and J is TRBJ1-2; a weak D match, TRBD1 (6 bases). The V gene lost 5 bases and the J gene lost 4 bases, with 23 bases spanning the gap. Per the germline V gene, CDR1 is SGHVS and CDR2 is FNYEAQ. The CDR3 runs 17 residues. CDR3 in DNA: TGTGCCAGCAGCGTCACTCTGGGGGGCAGTCAATTCTATGGCTACACCTTC. Translating gives CASSVTLGGSQFYGYTF. The full variable domain, completed using reference TRBV7-6 and TRBJ1-2, is GAGVSQSPRYKVTKRGQDVALRCDPISGHVSLYWYRQALGQGPEFLTYFNYEAQQDKSGLPNDRFSAERPEGSISTLTIQRTEQRDSAMYRCASSVTLGGSQFYGYTFGSGTRLTVV.

The rearrangement links TRBV12-3 or TRBV12-4 to TRBJ2-5; TRBD2 matches 16 bases. CDR3 length: 18 amino acids. The ends lost 6 bases at V and 2 bases at J; junction bases unmatched: 9. CDR3 loop: CASSGGLAGGPRQETQYF. DNA of the CDR3: TGTGCCAGCAGCGGGGGACTAGCGGGAGGGCCTCGACAAGAGACCCAGTACTTC.

The gene calls are TRBV6-1 and TRBJ2-7; no clear D. V lost 6 bases, J lost 2 bases, and 11 bases lay in between. Germline V gene lookup returns CDR1 MNHNS and CDR2 SASEGT. The CDR3 runs to 13 residues. CDR3 DNA: TGTGCCAGCAGAGAGTCGGGTACCTACGAGCAGTACTTC. Protein sequence: CASRESGTYEQYF.

This clonotype has ten or more counts. The chain is built from TRBV21-1 and TRBJ2-3; no DNA check was done on the table's D call, TRBD1. TRBV21-1 is a known pseudogene. The CDR3 loop spans 14 amino acids. In nucleotides, the CDR3 is TGTGCCAGCACTCCCAGGCCCAGGGAAGGTACGCAGTATTTT. It specifies CASTPRPREGTQYF.

This clonotype was recorded many times. V and J are TRBV4-1 and TRBJ2-1; 8 nucleotides agree with TRBD2. Germline lookup yields CDR1 MGHRA and CDR2 YSYEKL. CDR3 length: 18 residues. Trimming at V came to 0 bases and at J to 0 bases, leaving 7 bases not matched to a gene. The CDR3 coding sequence is TGCGCCAGCAGCCAAGAGTTGACTAGCGCTATCTCCTACAATGAGCAGTTCTTC. Its protein is CASSQELTSAISYNEQFF.

This clonotype was detected many times. This chain uses TRBV6-4 with TRBJ2-1; D uncertain. V lost 6 bases and J 2 bases, leaving 11 bases between the germline ends. The length of the CDR3 is 14 residues. The germline CDR1 and CDR2 sequences are MRHNA and SNTAGT. The CDR3 sequence: CASRGSSPYNEQFF. In nucleotides, the CDR3 is TGTGCCAGCAGGGGGTCAAGCCCCTACAATGAGCAGTTCTTC.

This clonotype came up a few times. The rearrangement joins TRBV7-9 to TRBJ2-5; 7 bases match TRBD1. V was clipped by 5 bases and J by 1 base; unmatched bases: 4. CDR3 length: 14 residues. Germline CDR1 and CDR2: SEHNR and FQNEAQ (reference sequence). CDR3 in amino acids: CASSLRDSQETQYF. As DNA, the CDR3 is TGTGCCAGCAGCCTCCGGGACAGCCAAGAGACCCAGTACTTC.

The chain joins TRBV18 to TRBJ2-3; the D gene is possibly TRBD1 (5 bases). The CDR3 has 16 residues. V was shortened by 0 bases and J by 5 bases, with 15 bases between the two germline ends. Germline CDR1 and CDR2: KGHSH and LQKENI. CDR3 sequence (DNA): TGTGCCAGCTCACCACCGAACAGGTTGGATATAGATACGCAGTATTTT. Translation: CASSPPNRLDIDTQYF.

The J gene is TRBJ1-4, the V gene TRBV29-1; D uncertain. The ends were cut back, 8 bases at V and 8 bases at J, with 18 bases in the middle. This CDR3 has 13 amino acids. Per the germline V gene, CDR1 is SQVTM and CDR2 is ANQGSEA. CDR3 protein: CSPGGTRGEKLFF. For the CDR3, the DNA is TGCAGCCCAGGTGGCACTCGAGGGGAAAAACTGTTTTTT.

In this sample, this clonotype turned up many times. This chain joins TRBV3-1 and TRBJ2-1, with D possibly called TRBD1 or TRBD2 (6 bases each). CDR1 LGHDT and CDR2 YNNKEL come from the germline V gene (reference sequence). This CDR3 has 15 residues. The V and J ends lost 7 bases and 4 bases respectively, with 17 bases between them. This CDR3 is CASTNRGPLYNEQFF. CDR3 DNA sequence: TGTGCCAGCACCAATCGGGGGCCCTTGTACAATGAGCAGTTCTTC.

This clonotype showed up just once. This clone may be a read error of a much larger clone one base away. This chain links TRBV6-6 with TRBJ1-1, with a tentative D call TRBD1 (5 bases). In germline, CDR1 is MNHNY, CDR2 SVGAGI (reference sequence). V lost 6 bases and J lost 11, with 22 bases in between. This CDR3 is 14 amino acids long. Written as DNA, the CDR3 is TGTGCCAGCAGGTCCGGGTCTGACAGCGAGGGCGCTTTCTTT. It encodes CASRSGSDSEGAFF.

The gene calls are TRBV7-3 and TRBJ2-1; 10 bases agree with TRBD2. Losses at the gene ends were 5 bases for V and 2 bases for J; bases not matched to a gene: 3. Germline lookup yields CDR1 SGHTA and CDR2 FQGTGA. The CDR3 has 15 amino acids. As DNA, the CDR3 is TGTGCCAGCAGCGGCGGACTAGCGGCCTACAATGAGCAGTTCTTC. Protein: CASSGGLAAYNEQFF.

This clonotype was picked up many times. The chain couples TRBV30 to TRBJ2-1, with 10 bases aligning to TRBD1. The CDR3 is 16 amino acids. Germline-derived CDR1 and CDR2 are GTSNPN and SVGIG (reference sequence). V lost 5 bases and J lost 7; bases outside the gene matches: 14. This CDR3 reads CAWGFGQGDYRNEQFF. In nucleotides, the CDR3 is TGTGCCTGGGGCTTCGGACAGGGGGACTACCGGAATGAGCAGTTCTTC.

This clonotype was counted at least ten times. CDR3 sequence (DNA): TGTGCCAGCAGTTACTCGATCGCGGCTTTAGCACGGGACAATGAGCAGTTCTTC. It codes for CASSYSIAALARDNEQFF. The V gene is TRBV6-2 or TRBV6-3, the J gene TRBJ2-1; no definite D call. The CDR3 is 18 residues long. V was pared by 0 bases and J by 5 bases, with 20 bases between. Germline CDR1 and CDR2: MNHEY and SVGEGT.

The rearrangement links TRBV18 to TRBJ2-6; D might be TRBD1 (5 bases). The germline V and J ends were trimmed by 4 bases and 3 bases, with 13 bases remaining between them. The CDR3 spans 16 residues. CDR1 is KGHSH and CDR2 is LQKENI in the germline V gene. The CDR3 nucleotides are TGTGCCAGCTCACAGGGGTCCGGGCTTGGGGCCAACGTCCTGACTTTC. Its protein is CASSQGSGLGANVLTF. Together with reference TRBV18 and TRBJ2-6, the CDR3 gives the full variable domain: NAGVMQNPRHLVRRRGQEARLRCSPMKGHSHVYWYRQLPEEGLKFMVYLQKENIIDESGMPKERFSAEFPKEGPSILRIQQVVRGDSAAYFCASSQGSGLGANVLTFGAGSRLTVL.

This clonotype was seen ten or more times. The rearrangement links TRBV27 to TRBJ1-2; TRBD1 matches 10 bases. Unmatched junction bases numbered 10, after V lost 5 bases and J lost 1 base. This CDR3 comprises 17 residues. The germline CDR1 and CDR2 sequences are MNHEY and SMNVEV (reference sequence). Here the CDR3 reads CASSPQTGGGGNYGYTF. For the CDR3, the DNA is TGTGCCAGCAGTCCCCAGACAGGGGGCGGGGGTAACTATGGCTACACCTTC.

This clonotype was seen repeatedly, ten times or more. The chain combines TRBV2 with TRBJ2-7; D gene unclear. Germline V gene sequence: CDR1 SNHLY, CDR2 FYNNEI. The CDR3 totals 13 residues. The ends were cut back, 5 bases at V and 1 base at J, with 9 bases in the middle. CDR3 sequence (DNA): TGTGCCAGCAGTCTCGACATTTCCTACGAGCAGTACTTC. Its translation: CASSLDISYEQYF.

As to this clonotype: At one of its ends the junction is not consistent with the germline gene, which may arise from a read error. This chain uses TRBV20-1 with TRBJ2-1; 7 nucleotides line up with TRBD2. The CDR3 has 14 residues. Germline assignment: CDR1 DFQATT and CDR2 SNEGSKA (reference sequence). DNA of the CDR3: TGCAGTGCTAGCGAGGGAGGGCCTTACAGTGAGCAGTTCTTC. Encoded protein: CSASEGGPYSEQFF.

The chain links TRBV3-1 to TRBJ1-2; no reliable D call. Looked up from germline, CDR1 is LGHDT and CDR2 is YNNKEL (reference sequence). CDR3 length equals 15 residues. V lost 4 bases and J 3 bases, leaving 15 bases between the germline ends. The chain's CDR3 is CASSLSTPGYYGYTF. CDR3 nucleotides: TGTGCCAGCAGCCTCAGTACTCCAGGCTACTATGGCTACACCTTC.

Many counts were recorded for this clonotype. The CDR3 is CAYRTGMDTGELFF. As DNA, the CDR3 is TGTGCCTACCGGACAGGGATGGACACCGGGGAGCTGTTTTTT. The rearrangement links TRBV30 to TRBJ2-2; TRBD1 matches at 8 bases. CDR1 and CDR2 from the germline V gene are GTSNPN and SVGIG (reference sequence). The junction had 7 bases not matched to a gene; V was cut back by 7 bases and J by 3 bases. This CDR3 is 14 amino acids long. Complete variable domain (other parts from reference TRBV30 and TRBJ2-2): SQTIHQWPATLVQPVGSPLSLECTVEGTSNPNLYWYRQAAGRGLQLLFYSVGIGQISSEVPQNLSASRPQDRQFILSSKKLLLSDSGFYLCAYRTGMDTGELFFGEGSRLTVL.

This clonotype showed up just a few times. The genes are TRBV28 and TRBJ1-2; the D is unclear. The V gene's germline CDR1 is MDHEN and CDR2 SYDVKM. The CDR3 has 12 amino acids. V was shortened by 5 bases and J by 8 bases, with 12 bases between the two germline ends. The CDR3 here is CASSPAALGYTF. The CDR3, as DNA: TGTGCCAGCAGTCCCGCGGCCTTAGGCTACACCTTC.